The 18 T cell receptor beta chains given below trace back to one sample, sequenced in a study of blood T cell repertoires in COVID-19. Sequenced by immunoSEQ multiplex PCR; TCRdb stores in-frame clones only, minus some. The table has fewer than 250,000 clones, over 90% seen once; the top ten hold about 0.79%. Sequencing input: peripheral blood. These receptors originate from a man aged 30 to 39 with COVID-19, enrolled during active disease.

Here the CDR3 reads CASTRDRAANEKLFF. Here the CDR3 DNA reads TGTGCCAGCACCCGGGACAGGGCCGCAAATGAAAAACTGTTTTTT. The V gene is TRBV7-9, the J gene TRBJ1-4; 9 nucleotides line up with TRBD1. J lost 5 bases, V lost 7 bases, and 8 bases had no gene match. The CDR3 loop spans 15 amino acids. CDR1 and CDR2 from the germline V gene are SEHNR and FQNEAQ (reference sequence).

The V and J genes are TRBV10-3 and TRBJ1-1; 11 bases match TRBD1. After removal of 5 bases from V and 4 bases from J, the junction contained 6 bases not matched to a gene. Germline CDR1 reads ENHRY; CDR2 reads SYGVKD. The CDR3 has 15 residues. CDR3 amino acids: CAISLAGTGGTEAFF. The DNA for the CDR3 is TGTGCCATCAGTCTGGCCGGGACAGGGGGCACTGAAGCTTTCTTT.

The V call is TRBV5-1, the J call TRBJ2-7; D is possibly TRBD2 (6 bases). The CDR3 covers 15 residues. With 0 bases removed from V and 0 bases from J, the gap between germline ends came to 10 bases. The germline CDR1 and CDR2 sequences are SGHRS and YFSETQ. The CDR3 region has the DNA TGCGCCAGCAGCTTGGAAGGGAGGAGCTCCTACGAGCAGTACTTC. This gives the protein CASSLEGRSSYEQYF.

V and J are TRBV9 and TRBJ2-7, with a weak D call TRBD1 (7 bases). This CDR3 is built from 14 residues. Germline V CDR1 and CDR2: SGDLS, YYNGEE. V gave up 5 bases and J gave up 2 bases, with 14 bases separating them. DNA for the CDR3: TGTGCCAGCAGTGCGGGACAGTACACCTACGAGCAGTACTTC. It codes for CASSAGQYTYEQYF.

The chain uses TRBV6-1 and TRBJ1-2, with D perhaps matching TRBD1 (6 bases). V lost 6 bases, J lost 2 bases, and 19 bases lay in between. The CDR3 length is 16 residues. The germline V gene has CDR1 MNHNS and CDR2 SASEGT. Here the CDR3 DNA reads TGTGCCAGCAGGGAAACTTCAGGGGAACACAACTATGGCTACACCTTC. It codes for CASRETSGEHNYGYTF.

DNA of the CDR3: TGTGCCAGCAGCTTAGTACAGGGCCCCTTAAATGAGCAGTTCTTC. Translation gives CASSLVQGPLNEQFF. V gene TRBV11-3 combines with J gene TRBJ2-1, with D possibly matching TRBD1 (6 bases). This CDR3 is built from 15 residues. Trimming stripped 1 base from V and 7 bases from J, with 14 bases between. From germline, CDR1 is SGHNT and CDR2 YENEEA.

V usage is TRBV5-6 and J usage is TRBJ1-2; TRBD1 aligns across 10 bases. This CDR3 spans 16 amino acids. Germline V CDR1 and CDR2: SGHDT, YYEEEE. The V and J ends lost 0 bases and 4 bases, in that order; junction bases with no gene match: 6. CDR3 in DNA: TGTGCCAGCAGCTTGGCCGAGGGACAGGGGCTCTATGGCTACACCTTC. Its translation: CASSLAEGQGLYGYTF. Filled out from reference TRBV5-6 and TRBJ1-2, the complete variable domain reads DAGVTQSPTHLIKTRGQQVTLRCSPKSGHDTVSWYQQALGQGPQFIFQYYEEEERQRGNFPDRFSGHQFPNYSSELNVNALLLGDSALYLCASSLAEGQGLYGYTFGSGTRLTVV.

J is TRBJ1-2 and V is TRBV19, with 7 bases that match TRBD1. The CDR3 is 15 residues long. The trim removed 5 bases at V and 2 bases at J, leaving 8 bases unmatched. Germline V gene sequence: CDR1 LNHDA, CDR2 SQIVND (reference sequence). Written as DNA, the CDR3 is TGTGCCAGTAGTCTACACCTACAGGGGAACTATGGCTACACCTTC. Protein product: CASSLHLQGNYGYTF. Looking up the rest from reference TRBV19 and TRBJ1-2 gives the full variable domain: DGGITQSPKYLFRKEGQNVTLSCEQNLNHDAMYWYRQDPGQGLRLIYYSQIVNDFQKGDIAEGYSVSREKKESFPLTVTSAQKNPTAFYLCASSLHLQGNYGYTFGSGTRLTVV.

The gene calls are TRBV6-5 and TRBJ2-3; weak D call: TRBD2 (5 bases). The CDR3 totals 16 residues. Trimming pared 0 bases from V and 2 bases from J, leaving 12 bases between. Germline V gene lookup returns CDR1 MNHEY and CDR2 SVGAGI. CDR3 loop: CASSYSSGGFTDTQYF. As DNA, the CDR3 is TGTGCCAGCAGTTACTCATCCGGAGGCTTCACAGATACGCAGTATTTT.

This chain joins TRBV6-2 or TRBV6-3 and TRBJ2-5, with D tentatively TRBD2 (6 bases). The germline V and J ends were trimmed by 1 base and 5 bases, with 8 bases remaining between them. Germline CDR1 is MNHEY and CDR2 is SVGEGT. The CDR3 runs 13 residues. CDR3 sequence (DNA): TGTGCCAGCAGTTACTGGGGGGTGGAGACCCAGTACTTC. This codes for CASSYWGVETQYF.

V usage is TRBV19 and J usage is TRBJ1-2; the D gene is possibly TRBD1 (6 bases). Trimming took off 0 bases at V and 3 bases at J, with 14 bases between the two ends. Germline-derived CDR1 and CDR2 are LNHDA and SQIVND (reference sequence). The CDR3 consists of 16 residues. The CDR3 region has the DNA TGTGCCAGTAGTATAGATCGACTGAGACAGGACTATGGCTACACCTTC. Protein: CASSIDRLRQDYGYTF.

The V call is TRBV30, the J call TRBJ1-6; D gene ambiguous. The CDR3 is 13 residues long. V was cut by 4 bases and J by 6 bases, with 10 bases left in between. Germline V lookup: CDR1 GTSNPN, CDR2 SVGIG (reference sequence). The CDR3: CAWTVSTNSPLHF. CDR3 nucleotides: TGTGCCTGGACGGTGAGCACTAATTCACCCCTCCACTTT.

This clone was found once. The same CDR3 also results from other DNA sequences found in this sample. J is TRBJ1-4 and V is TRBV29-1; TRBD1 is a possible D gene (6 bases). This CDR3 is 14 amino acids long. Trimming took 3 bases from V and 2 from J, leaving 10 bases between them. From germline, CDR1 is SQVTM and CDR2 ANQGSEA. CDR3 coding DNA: TGCAGCGTTGAGGGGGCAGAGACTAATGAAAAACTGTTTTTT. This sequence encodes CSVEGAETNEKLFF. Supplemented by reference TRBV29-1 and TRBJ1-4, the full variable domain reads SAVISQKPSRDICQRGTSLTIQCQVDSQVTMMFWYRQQPGQSLTLIATANQGSEATYESGFVIDKFPISRPNLTFSTLTVSNMSPEDSSIYLCSVEGAETNEKLFFGSGTQLSVL.

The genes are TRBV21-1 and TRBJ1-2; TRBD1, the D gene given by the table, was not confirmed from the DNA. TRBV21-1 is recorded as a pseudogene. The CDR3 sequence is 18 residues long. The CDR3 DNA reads TGTGCCAGCAGCAAAGTCCTGAGGGACAGGGTTAGGAACTATGGCTACACCTTC. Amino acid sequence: CASSKVLRDRVRNYGYTF.

The CDR3 is CASGFRGGTDTQYF. CDR3 DNA: TGTGCTAGTGGCTTCAGGGGTGGCACAGATACGCAGTATTTT. This chain joins TRBV12-5 and TRBJ2-3, with D tentatively TRBD1 (6 bases). The germline V and J ends were trimmed by 6 bases and 1 base, with 11 bases remaining between them. The V gene's germline CDR1 is LGHNT and CDR2 FRNRAP. The CDR3 loop spans 14 amino acids.

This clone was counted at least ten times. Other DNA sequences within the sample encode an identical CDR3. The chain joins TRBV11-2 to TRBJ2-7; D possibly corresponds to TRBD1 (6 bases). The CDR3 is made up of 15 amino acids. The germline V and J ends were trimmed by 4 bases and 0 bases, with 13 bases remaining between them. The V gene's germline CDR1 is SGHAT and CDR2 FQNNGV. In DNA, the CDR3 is TGTGCCAGCAGCTACGCTGGCAGGGGCTCCTACGAGCAGTACTTC. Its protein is CASSYAGRGSYEQYF.

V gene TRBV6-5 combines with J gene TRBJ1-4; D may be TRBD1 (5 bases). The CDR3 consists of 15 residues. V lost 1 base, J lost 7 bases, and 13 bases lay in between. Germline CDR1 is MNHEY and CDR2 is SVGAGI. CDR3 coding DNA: TGTGCCAGCAGTTACTTGCGGGGCGGTGGTGAAAAACTGTTTTTT. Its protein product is CASSYLRGGGEKLFF.

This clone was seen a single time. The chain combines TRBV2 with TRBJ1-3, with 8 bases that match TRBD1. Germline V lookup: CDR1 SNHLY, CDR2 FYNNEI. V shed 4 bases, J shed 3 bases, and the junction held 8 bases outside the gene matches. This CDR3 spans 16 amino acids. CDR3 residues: CASSAPSGGRGNTIYF. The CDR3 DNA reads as TGTGCCAGCAGTGCCCCTTCAGGGGGCCGTGGAAACACCATATATTTT.